This TCR beta chain derives from a study of OX40 agonist ivuxolimab in advanced cancers. Study summary: The mean age was approximately 60 years, ranging from about 23 to 79, with around four fifths of participants male. The eligibility criteria allowed prior anti-PD-1, anti-PD-L1 or anti-CTLA-4 therapy, and 40% had some. Study-wide findings and caveats: The authors did not determine the antigen specificity of the expanded peripheral T cells.

The CDR3 consists of 14 residues. Trimming cost V 1 base and J 8 bases, with 11 bases left between them. Looked up from germline, CDR1 is SEHNR and CDR2 is FQNEAQ (reference sequence). Details on this clone: As yet, its antigen is unknown.

Profiled with immunoSEQ multiplex PCR; TCRdb holds only in-frame clones, not every one. This table has about 77,000 clones, just under 90% appearing once. Sequenced material: CD4+ or CD8+ T cells sorted from blood, taken in a trial of the OX40 agonist ivuxolimab. The chain uses TRBV7-9 and TRBJ1-4, with D possibly TRBD1 on 6 matching bases. This sequence was found in an adult with an advanced solid tumor such as melanoma, head and neck, liver or kidney cancer. The CDR3 spells CASSLGQGNEKLFF. In nucleotides, the CDR3 is TGTGCCAGCAGCTTAGGGCAGGGGAACGAAAAACTGTTTTTT.